Listed below are T cell receptor beta chains from one sample, sequenced in a study of graft-versus-host responses after intestinal transplantation. TCRdb's table, derived via immunoSEQ multiplex PCR, lists solely in-frame clones and lacks some. This sample has about 100,000 clones; 87% occur once, and the top ten carry around 1%. Antigens of these TCRs are unknown. Specimen: unstimulated CD4+ T cells sorted from spleen or lymph node cells, collected before transplant. Source of these receptors: a human donor who was the organ donor for an intestinal transplant. The CDR3 runs from the conserved cysteine through the conserved F or W. The D gene is left open where the match is weak. Rows give clone size only sometimes, using once, few, many, or a class for an expanded clone.

D gene: .
J gene: TRBJ2-2
clone size: .
V gene: TRBV6-5
CDR3 protein: CASRSTGDTGELFF
CDR3 DNA: TGTGCCAGCAGATCAACAGGAGACACCGGGGAGCTGTTTTTT

D gene: .
J gene: TRBJ2-1
clone size: few
V gene: TRBV30
CDR3 protein: CAWSVFGSGDEQFF
CDR3 DNA: TGTGCCTGGAGTGTATTTGGTAGCGGAGATGAGCAGTTCTTC

D gene: .
J gene: TRBJ2-5
clone size: .
V gene: TRBV21-1
CDR3 protein: CASSKGRSGGFQETQYF
CDR3 DNA: TGTGCCAGCAGCAAAGGGAGAAGCGGGGGGTTCCAAGAGACCCAGTACTTC

D gene: .
J gene: TRBJ1-5
clone size: .
V gene: TRBV6-6
CDR3 protein: CASSYYAGGEPQHF
CDR3 DNA: TGTGCCAGCAGTTATTATGCAGGAGGGGAGCCCCAGCATTTT

D gene: .
J gene: TRBJ1-5
clone size: .
V gene: TRBV19
CDR3 protein: CASSIGGVVNQPQHF
CDR3 DNA: TGTGCCAGTAGTATAGGAGGGGTTGTCAATCAGCCCCAGCATTTT

D gene: .
J gene: TRBJ1-6
clone size: .
V gene: TRBV5-5
CDR3 protein: CASSLIWDSPLHF
CDR3 DNA: TGTGCCAGCAGCTTAATCTGGGATTCACCCCTCCACTTT

D gene: .
J gene: TRBJ1-2
clone size: .
V gene: TRBV5-1
CDR3 protein: CASSTRMSDYGYTF
CDR3 DNA: TGCGCCAGCAGCACCCGGATGAGTGACTATGGCTACACCTTC

D gene: .
J gene: TRBJ1-3
clone size: .
V gene: TRBV6-6
CDR3 protein: CASSYFFRASGNTIYF
CDR3 DNA: TGTGCCAGCAGTTACTTTTTCCGGGCCTCTGGAAACACCATATATTTT

D gene: TRBD2
J gene: TRBJ2-7
clone size: .
V gene: TRBV28
CDR3 protein: CASSWTSGPGGGAEQYF
CDR3 DNA: TGTGCCAGCAGTTGGACTAGCGGTCCCGGCGGGGGAGCCGAGCAGTACTTC

D gene: .
J gene: TRBJ1-5
clone size: .
V gene: TRBV6-1
CDR3 protein: CASSVGFNSNQPQHF
CDR3 DNA: TGTGCCAGCAGTGTGGGATTTAATAGCAATCAGCCCCAGCATTTT

D gene: .
J gene: TRBJ2-7
clone size: .
V gene: TRBV5-6
CDR3 protein: CASSSQARYEQYF
CDR3 DNA: TGTGCCAGCAGCTCGCAGGCTCGGTACGAGCAGTACTTC

D gene: .
J gene: TRBJ1-1
clone size: .
V gene: TRBV29-1
CDR3 protein: CSVDMGRGEAFF
CDR3 DNA: TGCAGCGTTGATATGGGACGGGGTGAAGCTTTCTTT

D gene: .
J gene: TRBJ1-6
clone size: .
V gene: TRBV5-1
CDR3 protein: CASSLVGTSNSPLHF
CDR3 DNA: TGCGCCAGCAGCTTGGTCGGGACATCTAATTCACCCCTCCACTTT

D gene: .
J gene: TRBJ2-3
clone size: .
V gene: TRBV4-2
CDR3 protein: CASSLLSTDTQYF
CDR3 DNA: TGTGCCAGCAGCCTACTCTCTACAGATACGCAGTATTTT

D gene: TRBD1
J gene: TRBJ1-5
clone size: .
V gene: TRBV19
CDR3 protein: CASRGTGAFNQPQHF
CDR3 DNA: TGTGCCAGTAGGGGGACAGGGGCTTTCAATCAGCCCCAGCATTTT

D gene: .
J gene: TRBJ1-5
clone size: .
V gene: TRBV2
CDR3 protein: CASSWRADNQPQHF
CDR3 DNA: TGTGCCAGCAGTTGGAGGGCGGACAATCAGCCCCAGCATTTT

D gene: .
J gene: TRBJ1-2
clone size: .
V gene: TRBV2
CDR3 protein: CASKEQGDGGYTF
CDR3 DNA: TGTGCCAGCAAGGAACAAGGGGATGGTGGCTACACCTTC

D gene: .
J gene: TRBJ1-5
clone size: .
V gene: TRBV18
CDR3 protein: CASSPANSNQPQHF
CDR3 DNA: TGTGCCAGCTCCCCCGCCAATAGCAATCAGCCCCAGCATTTT

D gene: .
J gene: TRBJ1-6
clone size: .
V gene: TRBV25-1
CDR3 protein: CASSTGKYGNSPLHF
CDR3 DNA: TGTGCCAGCAGTACAGGGAAATATGGCAATTCACCCCTCCACTTT

D gene: .
J gene: TRBJ1-6
clone size: .
V gene: TRBV28
CDR3 protein: CASSSPALASPLHF
CDR3 DNA: TGTGCCAGCAGTAGCCCAGCGCTAGCTTCACCCCTCCACTTT

D gene: .
J gene: TRBJ2-7
clone size: .
V gene: TRBV27
CDR3 protein: CASSLYPGPYEQYF
CDR3 DNA: TGTGCCAGCAGTTTATATCCGGGTCCTTACGAGCAGTACTTC

D gene: TRBD1
J gene: TRBJ2-3
clone size: .
V gene: TRBV28
CDR3 protein: CASSPHRGQTDTQYF
CDR3 DNA: TGTGCCAGCAGTCCACACAGGGGCCAAACAGATACGCAGTATTTT

D gene: TRBD1
J gene: TRBJ2-2
clone size: once
V gene: TRBV6-5
CDR3 protein: CASSPWDRGTGELFF
CDR3 DNA: TGTGCCAGCAGCCCCTGGGACAGGGGCACCGGGGAGCTGTTTTTT

D gene: .
J gene: TRBJ1-6
clone size: few
V gene: TRBV5-5
CDR3 protein: CASSPPTGGYSPLHF
CDR3 DNA: TGTGCCAGCAGCCCGCCGACAGGAGGATATTCACCCCTCCACTTT